A selection of T cell receptor beta chains follows, all from one sample in a study of OX40 agonist ivuxolimab in advanced cancers. Sequenced by immunoSEQ multiplex PCR; TCRdb stores in-frame clones only, minus some. The sample consists of approximately 78,000 clones, around 89% of them appearing once. The material sequenced was CD4+ or CD8+ T cells sorted from blood, taken in a trial of the OX40 agonist ivuxolimab. Receptors were obtained from an adult with an advanced solid tumor such as melanoma, head and neck, liver or kidney cancer. CDR3s include the opening cysteine and the closing phenylalanine or tryptophan. D genes are given only for firm matches. A row's size may be missing; if present it is once, few, many or a size class.

abundance	v_gene	d_gene	j_gene	CDR3nt	CDR3aa
-	TRBV6-5	TRBD1	TRBJ1-5	TGTGCCAGCAGCTACTGGGGACAGGGTAGCAATCAGCCCCAGCATTTT	CASSYWGQGSNQPQHF
-	TRBV5-1	-	TRBJ1-2	TGCGCCAGCAGCTTGGGTGGCGAGCTATATGGCTACACCTTC	CASSLGGELYGYTF
-	TRBV7-2	-	TRBJ1-4	TGTGCCAGCAGCTTAGGTGGGGGCGCGGGGGAAAAACTGTTTTTT	CASSLGGGAGEKLFF
-	TRBV19	TRBD2	TRBJ2-7	TGTGCCAGTAGTCGGGCCGGGACTAGCTTCTACGAGCAGTACTTC	CASSRAGTSFYEQYF
-	TRBV19	TRBD1	TRBJ2-7	TGTGCCAGTAGTCCCAGACAGGGGGCGGACGAGCAGTACTTC	CASSPRQGADEQYF
once	TRBV28	TRBD2	TRBJ2-2	TGTGCCAGCAGTTTATTTAGCGGGAGCTCCGGGGAGCTGTTTTTT	CASSLFSGSSGELFF
-	TRBV11-3	TRBD2	TRBJ2-3	TGTGCCAGCAGCACAAGGAGCGGGGGCGGCACAGATACGCAGTATTTT	CASSTRSGGGTDTQYF
-	TRBV6-1	-	TRBJ2-2	TGTGCCAGCAGTGAACTTTCGACAGTACGAGGCGGGGAGCTGTTTTTT	CASSELSTVRGGELFF
-	TRBV5-8	-	TRBJ1-6	TGTGCCAGCAGCTACGGGACCGATTATTCACCCCTCCACTTT	CASSYGTDYSPLHF
-	TRBV27	TRBD1	TRBJ1-1	TGTGCCAGCAGTTTAGGACAGGGTGGCCCCCTTTTAACTGAAGCTTTCTTT	CASSLGQGGPLLTEAFF
-	TRBV5-4	TRBD1	TRBJ1-2	TGTGCCAGCAGCCCGGACAGGGCCTATGGCTACACCTTC	CASSPDRAYGYTF
-	TRBV5-6	-	TRBJ2-3	TGTGCCAGCAGCAACAGGGTAGATACGCAGTATTTT	CASSNRVDTQYF
once	TRBV6-1	TRBD1	TRBJ1-2	TGTGCCAGCAGTGAGGACAGGGACGTGGACTATGGCTACACCTTC	CASSEDRDVDYGYTF
-	TRBV30	TRBD2	TRBJ2-3	TGTGCCTGGGGCGGACTAGCTGGCACAGATACGCAGTATTTT	CAWGGLAGTDTQYF
-	TRBV28	TRBD2	TRBJ2-2	TGTGCCAGCAGTTTGACGGGAGGAAGCACCGGGGAGCTGCTTTTT	CASSLTGGSTGELLF